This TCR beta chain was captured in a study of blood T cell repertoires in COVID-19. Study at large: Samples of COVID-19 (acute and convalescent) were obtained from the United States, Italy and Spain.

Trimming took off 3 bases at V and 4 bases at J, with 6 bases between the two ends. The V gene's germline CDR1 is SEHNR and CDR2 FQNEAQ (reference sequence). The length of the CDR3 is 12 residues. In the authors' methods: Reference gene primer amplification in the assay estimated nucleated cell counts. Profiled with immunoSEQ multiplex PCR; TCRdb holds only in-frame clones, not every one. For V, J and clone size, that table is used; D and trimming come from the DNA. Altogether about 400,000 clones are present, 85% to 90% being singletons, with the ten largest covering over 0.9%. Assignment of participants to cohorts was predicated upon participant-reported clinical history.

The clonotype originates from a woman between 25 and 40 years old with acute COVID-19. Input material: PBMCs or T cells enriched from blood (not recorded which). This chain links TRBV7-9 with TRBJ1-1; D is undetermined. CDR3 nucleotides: TGTGCCAGCAGCTTTAAATCCACTGAAGCTTTCTTT. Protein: CASSFKSTEAFF.